Listed below are T cell receptor beta chains from one sample, sequenced in a study of vaccination and CD4 T cells after COVID-19. Each CDR3 protein is one row after TCRdb ran MiXCR on the PCR reads. The sample shows thousands of distinct CDR3 sequences, more than 50% of them seen only once. For these TCRs, the target antigens are not known. The sample consisted of cultured CD4+ T cells from blood, taken after SARS-CoV-2 vaccination. Receptors were obtained from a human donor with COVID-19. The CDR3 runs from the conserved cysteine through the conserved F or W. The D gene is left open where the match is weak. Where a row states a size, it is once, few, many or the class of an expanded clone; other rows omit it.

- | TRBJ1-5 | TRBV7-9 | - | CASSTNNQPQHF | TGTGCCAGCAGTACCAACAATCAGCCCCAGCATTTT
- | TRBJ1-6 | TRBV7-2 | - | CASSLALQGGWPSNNSPLHF | TGTGCCAGCAGCTTAGCCTTACAGGGAGGGTGGCCGTCTAATAATTCACCCCTCCACTTT
TRBD2 | TRBJ2-7 | TRBV20-1 | - | CSAGPGTSGGAYEQYF | TGCAGTGCTGGCCCCGGGACTAGCGGGGGAGCATACGAGCAGTACTTC
TRBD1 | TRBJ1-5 | TRBV7-8 | - | CASSPQAGQGRAYSNQPQHF | TGTGCCAGCAGCCCCCAAGCCGGACAGGGGAGGGCTTATAGCAATCAGCCCCAGCATTTT
TRBD2 | TRBJ2-5 | TRBV20-1 | - | CSARVWTSGGRIETQYF | TGCAGTGCTAGAGTTTGGACTAGCGGGGGGAGGATAGAGACCCAGTACTTC
- | TRBJ2-3 | TRBV21-1 | - | CASEKGGCTDTQYF | TGTGCCAGCGAGAAAGGGGGCTGCACAGATACGCAGTATTTT
TRBD1 | TRBJ1-6 | TRBV7-7 | - | CARSGGIYNSPLHF | TGTGCTAGGTCAGGGGGCATCTATAATTCACCCCTCCACTTT
- | TRBJ1-2 | TRBV19 | few | CASSMSGYGYTF | TGTGCCAGTAGTATGTCAGGCTATGGCTACACCTTC
TRBD1 | TRBJ1-2 | TRBV20-1 | - | CSARGTGDWANYGYTF | TGCAGTGCTAGGGGGACAGGGGATTGGGCTAACTATGGCTACACCTTC
- | TRBJ2-3 | TRBV6-1 | - | CASSTWTDATDTQYF | TGTGCCAGCAGTACCTGGACTGACGCAACAGATACGCAGTATTTT
- | TRBJ1-4 | TRBV4-3 | once | CASSQDSLPGATNEKLFF | TGCGCCAGCAGCCAAGACTCATTGCCGGGAGCAACTAATGAAAAACTGTTTTTT
TRBD2 | TRBJ2-1 | TRBV7-8 | - | CASSLRTSGYNEQFF | TGTGCCAGCAGCTTAAGGACTAGCGGGTACAATGAGCAGTTCTTC
- | TRBJ1-5 | TRBV7-6 | - | CASSLLQNQPQHF | TGTGCCAGCAGCTTATTGCAGAATCAGCCCCAGCATTTT
- | TRBJ1-5 | TRBV20-1 | hyperexpanded | CSAIRSYDSNQPQHF | TGCAGTGCTATCCGGTCATATGATAGCAATCAGCCCCAGCATTTT
TRBD1 | TRBJ2-3 | TRBV28 | - | CASSTQAGGVDTQYF | TGTGCCAGCAGTACCCAGGCAGGGGGCGTAGATACGCAGTATTTT
- | TRBJ2-7 | TRBV7-2 | few | CASSRTGNGEQYF | TGTGCCAGCAGCCGCACGGGGAACGGCGAGCAGTACTTC
- | TRBJ1-2 | TRBV12-3/TRBV12-4 | - | CASRVTVYGYTF | TGTGCCAGCAGGGTGACAGTCTATGGCTACACCTTC